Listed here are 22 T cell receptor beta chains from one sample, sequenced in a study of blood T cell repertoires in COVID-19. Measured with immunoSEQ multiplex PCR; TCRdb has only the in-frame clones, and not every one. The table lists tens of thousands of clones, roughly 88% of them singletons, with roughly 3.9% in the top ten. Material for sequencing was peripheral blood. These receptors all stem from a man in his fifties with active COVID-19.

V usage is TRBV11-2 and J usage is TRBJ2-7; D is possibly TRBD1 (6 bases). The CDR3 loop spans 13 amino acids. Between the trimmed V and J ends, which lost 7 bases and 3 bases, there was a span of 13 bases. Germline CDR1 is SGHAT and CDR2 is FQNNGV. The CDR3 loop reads CASTATRGYEQYF. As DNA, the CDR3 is TGTGCCAGCACCGCCACCAGGGGCTACGAGCAGTACTTC.

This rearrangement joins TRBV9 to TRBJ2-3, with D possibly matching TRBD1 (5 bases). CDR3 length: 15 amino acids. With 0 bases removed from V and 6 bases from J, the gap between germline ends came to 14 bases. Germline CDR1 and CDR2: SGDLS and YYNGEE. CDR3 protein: CASSVAPSRVDTQYF. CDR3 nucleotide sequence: TGTGCCAGCAGCGTAGCCCCCTCCAGGGTGGATACGCAGTATTTT.

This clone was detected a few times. CDR3 region: CASLRDGYGYTF. CDR3 bases: TGTGCCAGCCTCAGAGACGGGTATGGCTACACCTTC. The gene calls are TRBV7-9 and TRBJ1-2, with D uncertain. Trimming removed 8 bases from V and 5 bases from J, with 12 bases in between. The length of the CDR3 is 12 residues. Per germline, CDR1 SEHNR and CDR2 FQNEAQ (reference sequence). The variable domain in full, completed from reference TRBV7-9 and TRBJ1-2, reads DTGVSQNPRHKITKRGQNVTFRCDPISEHNRLYWYRQTLGQGPEFLTYFQNEAQLEKSRLLSDRFSAERPKGSFSTLEIQRTEQGDSAMYLCASLRDGYGYTFGSGTRLTVV.

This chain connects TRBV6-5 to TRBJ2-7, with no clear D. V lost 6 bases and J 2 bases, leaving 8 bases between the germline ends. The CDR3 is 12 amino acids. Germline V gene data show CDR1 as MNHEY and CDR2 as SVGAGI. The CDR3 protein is CASSRHPYEQYF. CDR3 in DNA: TGTGCCAGCAGCAGACACCCCTACGAGCAGTACTTC.

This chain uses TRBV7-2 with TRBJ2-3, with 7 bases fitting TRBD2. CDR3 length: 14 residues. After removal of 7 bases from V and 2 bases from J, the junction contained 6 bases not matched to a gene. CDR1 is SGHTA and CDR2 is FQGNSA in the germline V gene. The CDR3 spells CASKVAGLTDTQYF. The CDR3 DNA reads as TGTGCCAGCAAGGTAGCGGGTCTCACAGATACGCAGTATTTT.

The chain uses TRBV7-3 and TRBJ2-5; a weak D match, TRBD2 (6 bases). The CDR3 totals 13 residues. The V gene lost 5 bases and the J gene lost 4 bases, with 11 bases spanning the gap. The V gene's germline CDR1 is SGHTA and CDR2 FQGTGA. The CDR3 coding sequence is TGTGCCAGCAGCGGGGGACTCGGAGAGACCCAGTACTTC. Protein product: CASSGGLGETQYF.

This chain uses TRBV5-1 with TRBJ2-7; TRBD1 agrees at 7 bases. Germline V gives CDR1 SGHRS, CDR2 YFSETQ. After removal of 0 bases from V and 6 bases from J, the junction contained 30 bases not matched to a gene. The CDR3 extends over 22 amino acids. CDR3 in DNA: TGCGCCAGCAGCTTGGGACAGGGTCCACCCACCAGTTACCACTACGGGATGATCGAGCAGTACTTC. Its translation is CASSLGQGPPTSYHYGMIEQYF.

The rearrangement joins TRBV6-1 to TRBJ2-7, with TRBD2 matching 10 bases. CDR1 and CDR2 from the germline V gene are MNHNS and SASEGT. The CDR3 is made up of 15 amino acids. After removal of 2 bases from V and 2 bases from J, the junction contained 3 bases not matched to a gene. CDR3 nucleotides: TGTGCCAGCAGTGAATATAGCGGGGGGACCTACGAGCAGTACTTC. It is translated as CASSEYSGGTYEQYF.

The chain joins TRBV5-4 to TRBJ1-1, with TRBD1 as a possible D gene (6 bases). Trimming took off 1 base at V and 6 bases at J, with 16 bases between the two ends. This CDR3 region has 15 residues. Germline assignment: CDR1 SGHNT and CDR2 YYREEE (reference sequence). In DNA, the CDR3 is TGTGCCAGCAGCTTGCCTACAGGGAAGGTCGCTGAAGCTTTCTTT. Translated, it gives CASSLPTGKVAEAFF. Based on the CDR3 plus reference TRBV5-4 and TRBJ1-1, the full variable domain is ETGVTQSPTHLIKTRGQQVTLRCSSQSGHNTVSWYQQALGQGPQFIFQYYREEENGRGNFPPRFSGLQFPNYSSELNVNALELDDSALYLCASSLPTGKVAEAFFGQGTRLTVV.

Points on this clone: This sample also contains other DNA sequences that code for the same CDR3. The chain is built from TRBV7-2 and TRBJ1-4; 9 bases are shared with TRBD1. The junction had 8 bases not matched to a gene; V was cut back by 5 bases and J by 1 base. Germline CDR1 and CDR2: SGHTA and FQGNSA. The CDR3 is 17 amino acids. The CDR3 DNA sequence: TGTGCCAGCAGCCTACTTAGGGGACAGGGAACTAATGAAAAACTGTTTTTT. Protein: CASSLLRGQGTNEKLFF.

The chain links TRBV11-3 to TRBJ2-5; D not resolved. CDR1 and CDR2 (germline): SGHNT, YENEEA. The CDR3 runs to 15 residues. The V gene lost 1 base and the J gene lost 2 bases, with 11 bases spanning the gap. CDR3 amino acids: CASSLGFRLQETQYF. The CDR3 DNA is TGTGCCAGCAGCTTAGGTTTTAGACTTCAAGAGACCCAGTACTTC.

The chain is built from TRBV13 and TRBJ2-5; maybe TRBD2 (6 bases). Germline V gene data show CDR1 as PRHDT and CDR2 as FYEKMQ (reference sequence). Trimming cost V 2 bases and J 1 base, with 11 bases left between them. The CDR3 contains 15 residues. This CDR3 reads CASSLKRAIQETQYF. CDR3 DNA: TGTGCCAGCAGCTTAAAGCGGGCGATCCAAGAGACCCAGTACTTC.

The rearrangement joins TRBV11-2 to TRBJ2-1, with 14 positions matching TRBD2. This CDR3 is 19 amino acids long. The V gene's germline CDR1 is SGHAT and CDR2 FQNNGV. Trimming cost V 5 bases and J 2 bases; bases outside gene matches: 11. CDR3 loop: CASSRLRGLAGETYNEQFF. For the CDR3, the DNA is TGTGCCAGCAGCCGATTAAGGGGACTAGCGGGGGAGACCTACAATGAGCAGTTCTTC.

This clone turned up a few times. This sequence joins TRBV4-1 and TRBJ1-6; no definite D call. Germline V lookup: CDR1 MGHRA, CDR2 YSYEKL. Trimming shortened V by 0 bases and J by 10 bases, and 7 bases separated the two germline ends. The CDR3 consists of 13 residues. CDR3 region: CASSQEAESPLHF. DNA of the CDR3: TGCGCCAGCAGCCAAGAGGCGGAGTCACCCCTCCACTTT.

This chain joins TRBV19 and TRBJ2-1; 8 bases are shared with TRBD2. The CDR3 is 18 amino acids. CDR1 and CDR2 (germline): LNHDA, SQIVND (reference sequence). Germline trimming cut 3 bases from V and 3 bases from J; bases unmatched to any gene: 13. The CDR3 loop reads CASSIPPASGGIYNEQFF. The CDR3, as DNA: TGTGCCAGTAGTATCCCTCCCGCCAGCGGGGGAATCTACAATGAGCAGTTCTTC.

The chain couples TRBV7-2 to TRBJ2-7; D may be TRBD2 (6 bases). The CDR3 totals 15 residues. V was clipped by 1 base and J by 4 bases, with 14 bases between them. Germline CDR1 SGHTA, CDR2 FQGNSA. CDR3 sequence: CASSLGVGTAYEQYF. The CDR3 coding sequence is TGTGCCAGCAGCTTAGGAGTAGGGACTGCATACGAGCAGTACTTC.

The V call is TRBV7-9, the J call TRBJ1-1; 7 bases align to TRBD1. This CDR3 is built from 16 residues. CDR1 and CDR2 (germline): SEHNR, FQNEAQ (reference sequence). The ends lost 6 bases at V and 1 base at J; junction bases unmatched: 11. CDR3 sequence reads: CASSAKGAPSNTEAFF. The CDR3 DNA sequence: TGTGCCAGCAGTGCTAAGGGGGCCCCTTCGAACACTGAAGCTTTCTTT.

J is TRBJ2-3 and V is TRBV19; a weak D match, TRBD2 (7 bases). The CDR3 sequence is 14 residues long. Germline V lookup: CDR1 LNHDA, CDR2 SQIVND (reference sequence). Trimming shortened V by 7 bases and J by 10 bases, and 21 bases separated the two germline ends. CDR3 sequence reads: CASNSGGGPVAQYF. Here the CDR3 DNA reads TGTGCCAGTAACTCTGGGGGGGGGCCTGTTGCGCAGTATTTT.

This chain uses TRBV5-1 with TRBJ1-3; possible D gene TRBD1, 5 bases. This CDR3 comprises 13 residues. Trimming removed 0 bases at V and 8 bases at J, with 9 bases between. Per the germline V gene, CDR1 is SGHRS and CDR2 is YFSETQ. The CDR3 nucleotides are TGCGCCAGCAGCTTGGAAAGGGGATACACCATATATTTT. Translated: CASSLERGYTIYF.

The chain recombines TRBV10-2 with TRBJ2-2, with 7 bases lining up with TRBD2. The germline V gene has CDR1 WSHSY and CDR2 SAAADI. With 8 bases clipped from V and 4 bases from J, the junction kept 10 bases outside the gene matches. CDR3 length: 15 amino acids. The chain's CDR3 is CASGGTTEITGELFF. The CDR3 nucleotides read TGCGCCAGCGGGGGGACTACAGAGATCACCGGGGAGCTGTTTTTT.

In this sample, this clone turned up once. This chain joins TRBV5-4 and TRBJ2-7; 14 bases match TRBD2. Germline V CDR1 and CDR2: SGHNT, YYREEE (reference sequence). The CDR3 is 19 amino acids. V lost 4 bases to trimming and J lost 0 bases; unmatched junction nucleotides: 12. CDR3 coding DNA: TGTGCCAGCAGCGGGGCCGGGACTAGCGGGGGAAAGTTCTCCTACGAGCAGTACTTC. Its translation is CASSGAGTSGGKFSYEQYF.

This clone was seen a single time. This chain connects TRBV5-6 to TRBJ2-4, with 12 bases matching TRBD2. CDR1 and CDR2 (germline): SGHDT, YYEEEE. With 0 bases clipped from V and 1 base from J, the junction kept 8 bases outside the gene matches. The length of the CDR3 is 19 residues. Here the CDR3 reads CASSLAGLAGGLAKNIQYF. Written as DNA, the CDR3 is TGTGCCAGCAGCTTGGCCGGGCTAGCGGGGGGGCTGGCCAAAAACATTCAGTACTTC.